This entry is about one T cell receptor beta chain. The antigen remains unidentified. The data derive from a study of OX40 agonist ivuxolimab in advanced cancers. Points from the study as a whole: In general, CD8+ T cells held more expanded clones than CD4+ did, on average.

The protocol was immunoSEQ multiplex PCR, while the TCRdb copy is restricted to in-frame clones and leaves out a portion. The sample holds about 73,000 clones, about 90% seen once. Per germline, CDR1 MNHEY and CDR2 SMNVEV (reference sequence). The CDR3 loop spans 15 amino acids. V was trimmed by 3 bases and J by 3 bases, leaving 15 bases between them. The chain has TRBV27 and TRBJ2-7; a possible D gene is TRBD2 (5 bases). The material sequenced was CD4+ or CD8+ T cells sorted from blood, taken in a trial of the OX40 agonist ivuxolimab. The receptor comes from an adult with an advanced solid tumor such as melanoma, head and neck, liver or kidney cancer. As DNA, the CDR3 is TGTGCCAGCAGTTTTACTTCGGGGTCTGACTACGAGCAGTACTTC. Its translation is CASSFTSGSDYEQYF.